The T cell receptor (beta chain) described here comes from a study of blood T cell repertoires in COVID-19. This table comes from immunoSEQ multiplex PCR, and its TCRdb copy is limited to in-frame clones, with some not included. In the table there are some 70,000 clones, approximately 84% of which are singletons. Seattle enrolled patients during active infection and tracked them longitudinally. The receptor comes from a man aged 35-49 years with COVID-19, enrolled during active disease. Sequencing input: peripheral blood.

The CDR3: CASSLSGQGAGNTIYF. The CDR3 bases are TGTGCCAGCAGCCTTTCTGGACAGGGGGCTGGAAACACCATATATTTT. The chain is built from TRBV11-2 and TRBJ1-3; the match to TRBD1 covers 10 bases. Germline CDR1 SGHAT, CDR2 FQNNGV. This CDR3 spans 16 amino acids. V lost 5 bases to trimming and J lost 2 bases; unmatched junction nucleotides: 6.